The 5 T cell receptor beta chains presented below share a single source sample, sequenced in a study of response to subunit inactivated influenza vaccine. TCRdb called the RT-PCR reads again in MiXCR, with one record for every CDR3 protein. Of 500,000 to 600,000 distinct CDR3 sequences in the sample, 13% are singletons; the top ten hold about an eighth. The source was PBMCs from blood, collected roughly 47 days after vaccination. The source is a man aged 45-65 years who received an inactivated influenza vaccine.

The chain uses TRBV5-5 and TRBJ1-2; D remains unclear. Germline lookup yields CDR1 SGHKS and CDR2 YYEKEE (reference sequence). The CDR3 is made up of 14 amino acids. Trimming stripped 0 bases from V and 5 bases from J, with 11 bases between. The CDR3 DNA reads as TGTGCCAGCAGCTTGGGAGGCATGGAGTATGGCTACACCTTC. Amino acid sequence: CASSLGGMEYGYTF.

There are a few counts of this clonotype. The chain carries TRBV25-1 and TRBJ2-7, with a weak D call TRBD1 (5 bases). The V gene's germline CDR1 is MGHDK and CDR2 SYGVNS. This CDR3 contains 15 residues. The V gene lost 5 bases and the J gene lost 4 bases, with 18 bases spanning the gap. For the CDR3, the DNA is TGTGCCAGCAGTAGGCGACAGCCCCCAAATTACGAGCAGTACTTC. This codes for CASSRRQPPNYEQYF.

This chain connects TRBV7-9 to TRBJ1-2; D is undetermined. The length of the CDR3 is 14 residues. Between the trimmed V and J ends, which lost 2 bases and 2 bases, there was a span of 9 bases. From germline, CDR1 is SEHNR and CDR2 FQNEAQ (reference sequence). The CDR3 coding sequence is TGTGCCAGCAGCTTACAAGCCCCCAACTATGGCTACACCTTC. This codes for CASSLQAPNYGYTF.

The rearrangement links TRBV5-1 to TRBJ2-7, with TRBD1 as a possible D gene (6 bases). V was cut by 4 bases and J by 3 bases, with 17 bases left in between. The CDR3 length is 15 residues. CDR1 and CDR2 from the germline V gene are SGHRS and YFSETQ. Here the CDR3 reads CASSETGTTLYEQYF. The CDR3 DNA reads as TGCGCCAGCAGCGAGACAGGAACTACACTCTACGAGCAGTACTTC.

V is TRBV20-1 and J is TRBJ2-5, with 12 bases identical to TRBD1. The V segment lost 5 bases and the J segment 3 bases; nucleotides outside the gene matches: 7. There are 15 residues in the CDR3. Per the germline V gene, CDR1 is DFQATT and CDR2 is SNEGSKA (reference sequence). The CDR3 loop is CSAPGTGGFEETQYF. CDR3 sequence (DNA): TGCAGTGCTCCCGGGACAGGGGGCTTTGAAGAGACCCAGTACTTC.